One and the same sample provided the 23 T cell receptor beta chains below, sequenced in a study of beta chain features in type 1 diabetes. TCRB transcripts that were expressed got sequenced, as all of the isolated RNA had been reverse transcribed. Libraries were prepared by immunoSEQ multiplex PCR; TCRdb keeps only in-frame clonotypes and omits some of them. The sample includes roughly 150,000 clones, over 7.5% of them seen just once. The sequencing sample was made of central memory CD4+ T cells from blood. The source is a man aged 18-30 years in good health.

The V call is TRBV7-2, the J call TRBJ2-4; 9 nucleotides match TRBD2. This CDR3 is built from 13 residues. V lost 5 bases and J lost 7; bases outside the gene matches: 3. CDR1 SGHTA and CDR2 FQGNSA come from the germline V gene. The CDR3 DNA reads TGTGCCAGCAGCCCCGGGACTAGCAACATTCAGTACTTC. Protein product: CASSPGTSNIQYF. The variable domain in full, with the rest retrieved from reference TRBV7-2 and TRBJ2-4, is GAGVSQSPSNKVTEKGKDVELRCDPISGHTALYWYRQSLGQGLEFLIYFQGNSAPDKSGLPSDRFSAERTGGSVSTLTIQRTQQEDSAVYLCASSPGTSNIQYFGAGTRLSVL.

The rearrangement joins TRBV15 to TRBJ2-3; tentatively, D is TRBD1 or TRBD2 (6 bases each). Trimming took off 5 bases at V and 5 bases at J, with 11 bases between the two ends. Per the germline V gene, CDR1 is LNHNV and CDR2 is YYDKDF (reference sequence). This CDR3 is 13 amino acids long. The CDR3 reads CATSGGGEDTQYF. The DNA for the CDR3 is TGTGCCACCAGCGGAGGGGGAGAAGATACGCAGTATTTT.

This clone was seen more than once but under ten times. The J gene is TRBJ1-2, the V gene TRBV28; possibly TRBD1 for D (5 bases). Germline values: CDR1 MDHEN, CDR2 SYDVKM. The length of the CDR3 is 12 residues. Trimming stripped 8 bases from V and 8 bases from J, with 15 bases between. CDR3 amino acids: CASWDSQRGYTF. The CDR3 DNA reads as TGTGCCAGCTGGGACTCTCAGAGGGGCTACACCTTC.

The chain uses TRBV4-2 and TRBJ2-1; weak D call: TRBD1 (6 bases). CDR1 and CDR2 from the germline V gene are LGHNA and YNFKEQ. V lost 5 bases to trimming and J lost 7 bases, with 12 bases between them. The CDR3 runs to 13 residues. DNA for the CDR3: TGTGCCAGCAGCTTGGTGGGGGCAAATGAGCAGTTCTTC. Amino acids: CASSLVGANEQFF.

The chain combines TRBV4-1 with TRBJ2-3, with D possibly matching TRBD2 (7 bases). CDR1 and CDR2 (germline): MGHRA, YSYEKL. The CDR3 totals 20 residues. V lost 0 bases, J lost 0 bases, and 22 bases lay in between. DNA for the CDR3: TGCGCCAGCAGCCAAGATGAAGTCAGGAGGGGGGGCGGAAGCACAGATACGCAGTATTTT. It is translated as CASSQDEVRRGGGSTDTQYF.

In its sample, this clone was seen a few times. The CDR3 here is CASSQPGQGASYEQYF. The CDR3 region has the DNA TGTGCCAGCAGCCAACCCGGACAGGGGGCCTCCTACGAGCAGTACTTC. The chain uses TRBV14 and TRBJ2-7, with TRBD1 matching 11 bases. CDR1 and CDR2 from the germline V gene are SGHDN and FVKESK. The V segment lost 2 bases and the J segment 0 bases; nucleotides outside the gene matches: 3. The CDR3 has 16 residues.

The chain couples TRBV7-3 to TRBJ2-1, with 12 bases identical to TRBD2. Germline V gene data show CDR1 as SGHTA and CDR2 as FQGTGA. The CDR3 is made up of 15 amino acids. The trim removed 7 bases at V and 6 bases at J, leaving 7 bases unmatched. As DNA, the CDR3 is TGTGCCAGCACCCAGACTAGCGGGAGTTTCAATGAGCAGTTCTTC. Translated, it gives CASTQTSGSFNEQFF.

The gene calls are TRBV7-9 and TRBJ1-1; D is possibly TRBD1 (6 bases). Germline V gives CDR1 SEHNR, CDR2 FQNEAQ (reference sequence). V was cut by 3 bases and J by 10 bases, with 15 bases left in between. The CDR3 spans 13 residues. CDR3 DNA: TGTGCCAGCAGCTTTACTACAGGGAATTCAGCTTTCTTT. Amino acids: CASSFTTGNSAFF.

This clone appeared many times. J is TRBJ2-7 and V is TRBV28; 8 nucleotides agree with TRBD2. Trimming took 6 bases from V and 3 from J; bases not matched to a gene: 7. CDR1 is MDHEN and CDR2 is SYDVKM in the germline V gene. This CDR3 region has 14 residues. This CDR3 is CASRTSGGLYEQYF. The CDR3 DNA reads as TGTGCCAGCAGAACATCGGGAGGGCTCTACGAGCAGTACTTC.

The sample holds a few counts of this clone. The gene calls are TRBV2 and TRBJ1-3; TRBD1 agrees at 7 bases. V was pared by 7 bases and J by 0 bases, with 6 bases of the junction left unmatched. This CDR3 region has 15 residues. Germline V gene sequence: CDR1 SNHLY, CDR2 FYNNEI. The CDR3 DNA is TGTGCCAGCATGAGGACAGGTAGCTCTGGAAACACCATATATTTT. Encoded protein: CASMRTGSSGNTIYF.

This clone appeared a few times. The chain carries TRBV18 and TRBJ2-2; 8 bases fit TRBD1. Losses at the gene ends were 1 base for V and 6 bases for J; bases not matched to a gene: 1. The CDR3 extends over 14 amino acids. CDR1 KGHSH and CDR2 LQKENI come from the germline V gene. CDR3 bases: TGTGCCAGCTCACCACGACAGGGGTCCGGGGAGCTGTTTTTT. Protein product: CASSPRQGSGELFF.

The chain's CDR3 is CASSSGVYGTDTQYF. The CDR3 DNA follows: TGTGCCAGCAGCTCCGGAGTATATGGCACAGATACGCAGTATTTT. The genes are TRBV7-3 and TRBJ2-3; D gene ambiguous. This CDR3 contains 15 residues. The V gene lost 4 bases and the J gene lost 1 base, with 12 bases spanning the gap. CDR1 and CDR2 (germline): SGHTA, FQGTGA. Full variable domain (outside the CDR3, taken from reference TRBV7-3 and TRBJ2-3): GAGVSQTPSNKVTEKGKYVELRCDPISGHTALYWYRQSLGQGPEFLIYFQGTGAADDSGLPNDRFFAVRPEGSVSTLKIQRTERGDSAVYLCASSSGVYGTDTQYFGPGTRLTVL.

This chain connects TRBV6-6 to TRBJ2-1, with 9 positions matching TRBD1. Looked up from germline, CDR1 is MNHNY and CDR2 is SVGAGI (reference sequence). This CDR3 is 13 amino acids long. Trimming removed 5 bases from V and 8 bases from J; junction bases left unmatched: 4. The CDR3: CASSPRTGDEQFF. CDR3 DNA: TGTGCCAGCAGTCCTAGGACAGGGGATGAGCAGTTCTTC.

The chain uses TRBV18 and TRBJ2-3, with TRBD1 as a possible D gene (5 bases). This CDR3 is built from 13 residues. Trimming shortened V by 8 bases and J by 3 bases, and 12 bases separated the two germline ends. The germline gives CDR1 KGHSH, CDR2 LQKENI. The DNA of the CDR3 is TGTGCCAGCCAGGGATGGGGAACAGATACGCAGTATTTT. This codes for CASQGWGTDTQYF.

This clone was seen only a few times. The chain is built from TRBV19 and TRBJ1-5; maybe TRBD1 (6 bases). The length of the CDR3 is 13 residues. V lost 9 bases to trimming and J lost 7 bases, with 16 bases between them. The germline V gene has CDR1 LNHDA and CDR2 SQIVND (reference sequence). The CDR3 sequence is CASSRGARQPQHF. Written as DNA, the CDR3 is TGTGCCAGCTCACGGGGGGCTAGACAGCCCCAGCATTTT.

In its sample, this clone was seen many times. The rearrangement links TRBV29-1 to TRBJ1-2; D not resolved. Germline V gives CDR1 SQVTM, CDR2 ANQGSEA. CDR3 length: 11 amino acids. This CDR3 is CAGGNSYGYTF. The CDR3, as DNA: TGCGCGGGAGGGAATTCCTATGGCTACACCTTC. Drawing the rest from reference TRBV29-1 and TRBJ1-2, the complete variable domain is SAVISQKPSRDICQRGTSLTIQCQVDSQVTMMFWYRQQPGQSLTLIATANQGSEATYESGFVIDKFPISRPNLTFSTLTVSNMSPEDSSIYLCAGGNSYGYTFGSGTRLTVV.

The rearrangement joins TRBV4-2 to TRBJ2-7; possibly TRBD1 for D (6 bases). The CDR3 contains 14 residues. V was clipped by 2 bases and J by 3 bases, with 11 bases between them. From germline, CDR1 is LGHNA and CDR2 YNFKEQ. CDR3 residues: CASSQTSDSYEQYF. The CDR3 nucleotides read TGTGCCAGCAGCCAAACATCGGACAGCTACGAGCAGTACTTC.

This clone has only a few counts. CDR3 sequence (DNA): TGTGCCAGCAGTTTTACCGGGGGGAGCAATCAGCCCCAGCATTTT. Translated, it gives CASSFTGGSNQPQHF. This rearrangement joins TRBV6-5 to TRBJ1-5, with D possibly TRBD1 on 5 matching bases. CDR3 length: 15 amino acids. Germline V gene data show CDR1 as MNHEY and CDR2 as SVGAGI. V gave up 4 bases and J gave up 1 base, with 11 bases separating them.

This chain joins TRBV7-8 and TRBJ2-3; TRBD1 matches 7 bases. The CDR3 is 14 amino acids. The V gene end was trimmed by 1 base and the J gene end by 4 bases; junction bases not matched to a gene: 2. Germline CDR1 and CDR2: SGHVS and FQNEAQ. CDR3 loop: CASSLDQGADTQYF. The DNA for the CDR3 is TGTGCCAGCAGCTTAGATCAGGGGGCAGATACGCAGTATTTT.

This chain joins TRBV6-1 and TRBJ2-5; D ambiguous. With 7 bases removed from V and 4 bases from J, the gap between germline ends came to 16 bases. Germline V gives CDR1 MNHNS, CDR2 SASEGT. The CDR3 contains 14 residues. CDR3 DNA: TGTGCCAGCATGCAATCCGCGTTTCCAGAGACCCAGTACTTC. Amino acid sequence: CASMQSAFPETQYF.

This clone was found a few times. The chain uses TRBV21-1 and TRBJ2-7; TRBD1 reflects the table's D call only, with no check against the DNA. TRBV21-1 is given as a pseudogene. CDR3 length: 16 amino acids. CDR3 bases: TGTGCCAGCAGCAAAGTTGGCAGGACAATATCCTACGAGCAGTACTTC. It yields the protein CASSKVGRTISYEQYF.

V is TRBV13 and J is TRBJ2-3; a weak D match, TRBD2 (5 bases). Germline CDR1 and CDR2: PRHDT and FYEKMQ (reference sequence). The CDR3 consists of 15 residues. V was pared by 5 bases and J by 0 bases, with 12 bases between. CDR3 residues: CASSPGLTSTDTQYF. DNA of the CDR3: TGTGCCAGCAGCCCCGGACTCACTAGCACAGATACGCAGTATTTT.

In this sample, this clone turned up many times. V gene TRBV7-9 combines with J gene TRBJ2-7, with 8 bases lining up with TRBD1. The CDR3 consists of 15 residues. The germline gives CDR1 SEHNR, CDR2 FQNEAQ (reference sequence). The trim removed 6 bases at V and 2 bases at J, leaving 9 bases unmatched. The DNA of the CDR3 is TGTGCCAGCAGGACGGGGACAGGAGGCACCTACGAGCAGTACTTC. It is translated as CASRTGTGGTYEQYF.